These 10 T cell receptor beta chains were sequenced from one sample in a study of Ad26.COV2.S vaccination and SARS-CoV-2 variants. Data came from immunoSEQ multiplex PCR; TCRdb stores just in-frame clones and leaves some out. The sample holds hundreds of thousands of clones, roughly 94% seen once. The specimen was peripheral blood, collected after recovery from COVID-19. These receptor sequences come from a human donor who had recovered from COVID-19.

The chain carries TRBV10-3 and TRBJ2-6; 9 bases line up with TRBD1. Looked up from germline, CDR1 is ENHRY and CDR2 is SYGVKD. V gave up 11 bases and J gave up 1 base; unmatched junction bases: 9. The CDR3 sequence is 16 residues long. CDR3 loop: CAARDRDSSGANVLTF. CDR3 coding DNA: TGTGCCGCCCGGGACAGGGATTCGTCTGGGGCCAACGTCCTGACTTTC.

This chain joins TRBV10-3 and TRBJ1-6; D unclear. V shed 6 bases and J shed 2 bases, with 11 bases lying between them. Germline V gene lookup returns CDR1 ENHRY and CDR2 SYGVKD. CDR3 length: 15 amino acids. The CDR3 spells CAISGPEPYNSPLHF. CDR3 nucleotide sequence: TGTGCCATCAGCGGGCCGGAACCCTATAATTCACCCCTCCACTTT.

V gene TRBV27 combines with J gene TRBJ2-3; 7 bases fit TRBD2. Germline lookup yields CDR1 MNHEY and CDR2 SMNVEV (reference sequence). The CDR3 runs to 15 residues. After removal of 1 base from V and 3 bases from J, the junction contained 4 bases not matched to a gene. CDR3 in DNA: TGTGCCAGCAGTTTATTGGGAGCGGGGACAGATACGCAGTATTTT. Protein sequence: CASSLLGAGTDTQYF.

The V gene is TRBV7-3, the J gene TRBJ2-1; 8 bases fit TRBD2. The V segment lost 5 bases and the J segment 4 bases; nucleotides outside the gene matches: 13. CDR3 length equals 17 residues. Germline V gives CDR1 SGHTA, CDR2 FQGTGA. CDR3 coding DNA: TGTGCCAGCAGCCCCCGGGAGGGCGGGCGATCGTACAATGAGCAGTTCTTC. It translates to CASSPREGGRSYNEQFF.

V and J are TRBV7-9 and TRBJ2-7, with a possible D match to TRBD2 (6 bases). Trimming removed 5 bases from V and 9 bases from J, with 17 bases in between. Germline values: CDR1 SEHNR, CDR2 FQNEAQ (reference sequence). CDR3 length: 13 residues. The CDR3 spells CASSPLGGPGQYF. The CDR3 DNA reads as TGTGCCAGCAGCCCTCTCGGGGGTCCCGGGCAGTACTTC.

V and J are TRBV19 and TRBJ1-5, with D perhaps matching TRBD1 (6 bases). CDR3 length: 15 residues. V shed 6 bases and J shed 2 bases, with 14 bases lying between them. In germline, CDR1 is LNHDA, CDR2 SQIVND (reference sequence). CDR3 coding DNA: TGTGCCAGTAGACTCTCAGGGGAAGGCAATCAGCCCCAGCATTTT. As protein: CASRLSGEGNQPQHF.

The chain combines TRBV6-5 with TRBJ2-3; D is perhaps TRBD1 or TRBD2 (5 bases each). The CDR3 is 14 residues long. CDR1 is MNHEY, CDR2 SVGAGI, per germline. The ends were cut back, 5 bases at V and 5 bases at J, with 14 bases in the middle. The CDR3 here is CASSPRGRGDTQYF. As DNA, the CDR3 is TGTGCCAGCAGTCCCCGGGGTAGGGGAGATACGCAGTATTTT.

The sample holds a few counts of this clone. The same CDR3 arises from other DNA sequences in this sample as well. The chain links TRBV18 to TRBJ2-5; D is uncertain. Trimming took off 2 bases at V and 4 bases at J, with 2 bases between the two ends. Germline V gene sequence: CDR1 KGHSH, CDR2 LQKENI. The CDR3 spans 11 residues. The CDR3: CASSPGETQYF. The CDR3, as DNA: TGTGCCAGCTCACCAGGAGAGACCCAGTACTTC.

This clone was counted once. V gene TRBV9 combines with J gene TRBJ2-7; D may be TRBD1 (5 bases). CDR1 and CDR2 (germline): SGDLS, YYNGEE. Deletions cut 0 bases from V and 0 bases from J, with 10 bases between. The CDR3 consists of 15 residues. The CDR3 bases are TGTGCCAGCAGCGTAGGGGGCAGGAGCTCCTACGAGCAGTACTTC. It specifies CASSVGGRSSYEQYF.

The table lists this clone with a count of one. The V call is TRBV10-1, the J call TRBJ2-3; D may be TRBD1 or TRBD2 (5 bases each). Germline V gene data show CDR1 as WNHNN and CDR2 as SYGVQD (reference sequence). This CDR3 is 13 amino acids long. V dropped 6 bases and J dropped 2 bases, with 9 bases sitting between them. The CDR3 protein is CASSQGPTDTQYF. The CDR3, as DNA: TGCGCCAGCAGCCAGGGACCCACAGATACGCAGTATTTT.